These 19 T cell receptor beta chains were all obtained from the same sample, sequenced in a study of graft-versus-host responses after intestinal transplantation. The antigens of these receptors remain unknown. Data came from immunoSEQ multiplex PCR; TCRdb stores just in-frame clones and leaves some out. The table has just under 65,000 clones, over 90% seen once. Sequenced material: unstimulated CD8+ T cells sorted from spleen or lymph node cells, taken before transplant. The receptors shown here come from a human donor who was the organ donor for an intestinal transplant.

The CDR3, as DNA: TGTGCCAGCAGTTTAGGGACAGGGAATCAGCCCCAGCATTTT. This codes for CASSLGTGNQPQHF. V gene TRBV28 combines with J gene TRBJ1-5; 9 bases line up with TRBD1. Trimming cost V 2 bases and J 4 bases; bases outside gene matches: 0. Per the germline V gene, CDR1 is MDHEN and CDR2 is SYDVKM. This CDR3 comprises 14 residues.

J is TRBJ1-1 and V is TRBV30; no definite D call. CDR3 length equals 11 residues. Trimming pared 0 bases from V and 6 bases from J, leaving 5 bases between. Germline loops: CDR1 GTSNPN, CDR2 SVGIG (reference sequence). The CDR3 sequence is CAWSVRSEAFF. CDR3 in DNA: TGTGCCTGGAGTGTACGGTCTGAAGCTTTCTTT.

The chain carries TRBV30 and TRBJ1-4; D is possibly TRBD1 (6 bases). With 3 bases removed from V and 6 bases from J, the gap between germline ends came to 17 bases. The length of the CDR3 is 15 residues. The germline V gene has CDR1 GTSNPN and CDR2 SVGIG (reference sequence). The CDR3 DNA is TGTGCCTGGAGGGCAGGGGTTGGGATCGATGAAAAACTGTTTTTT. Residues: CAWRAGVGIDEKLFF.

The chain links TRBV5-1 to TRBJ2-1; 7 bases fit TRBD1. The CDR3 consists of 15 residues. Trimming took 1 base from V and 4 from J; bases not matched to a gene: 5. The germline gives CDR1 SGHRS, CDR2 YFSETQ. Here the CDR3 DNA reads TGCGCCAGCAGCTTGTGGCAGGGGGAATACAATGAGCAGTTCTTC. This encodes CASSLWQGEYNEQFF.

J is TRBJ2-1 and V is TRBV6-1; TRBD1 is a possible D gene (5 bases). V was cut by 4 bases and J by 4 bases, with 11 bases left in between. The V gene's germline CDR1 is MNHNS and CDR2 SASEGT. The CDR3 runs to 14 residues. The CDR3, as DNA: TGTGCCAGCAGTGGTACAGGCAGATACAATGAGCAGTTCTTC. Its protein product is CASSGTGRYNEQFF.

The chain links TRBV21-1 to TRBJ2-5; TRBD2, the table's D call, was not compared with the DNA. TRBV21-1 is listed as a pseudogene. This CDR3 is built from 19 residues. The CDR3 is CASSKEKVHTLDTIRTQYF. The CDR3 bases are TGTGCCAGCAGCAAAGAGAAGGTACATACCCTAGATACTATCCGGACCCAGTACTTC.

This sequence joins TRBV11-2 and TRBJ2-1, with 8 bases identical to TRBD1. CDR1 is SGHAT and CDR2 is FQNNGV in the germline V gene. The V segment lost 2 bases and the J segment 4 bases; nucleotides outside the gene matches: 10. The length of the CDR3 is 17 residues. CDR3 nucleotide sequence: TGTGCCAGCAGCTTATTTAGGTCTGGACAGGGTTACAATGAGCAGTTCTTC. Translated, it gives CASSLFRSGQGYNEQFF.

V and J are TRBV4-3 and TRBJ2-3; 10 nucleotides agree with TRBD2. The CDR3 has 18 residues. Germline loops: CDR1 LGHNA, CDR2 YSLEER. Trimming took 0 bases from V and 4 from J; bases not matched to a gene: 10. The CDR3 nucleotides are TGCGCCAGCAGCCAAGATCCTCCTAGCGGGAGCGCCGCAGATACGCAGTATTTT. Amino acid sequence: CASSQDPPSGSAADTQYF.

V is TRBV4-2 and J is TRBJ2-2; 8 positions match TRBD2. This CDR3 is 17 amino acids long. CDR1 and CDR2 from the germline V gene are LGHNA and YNFKEQ. J was trimmed by 6 bases and V by 0 bases; bases with no gene match: 9. CDR3 nucleotides: TGTGCCAGCAGCCAAGATGAACTAGCGGTAAAGGCCGGGGAGCTGTTTTTT. It encodes CASSQDELAVKAGELFF.

The chain combines TRBV4-3 with TRBJ2-2, with D maybe TRBD1 (5 bases). V lost 0 bases and J 6 bases, leaving 14 bases between the germline ends. Germline assignment: CDR1 LGHNA and CDR2 YSLEER. This CDR3 is 16 amino acids long. The CDR3 is CASSQDLGRASGELFF. In DNA form, the CDR3 reads TGCGCCAGCAGCCAAGATCTAGGCAGGGCGTCCGGGGAGCTGTTTTTT.

The chain is built from TRBV14 and TRBJ1-2; TRBD1 might be the D (6 bases). The CDR3 has 15 residues. Germline-derived CDR1 and CDR2 are SGHDN and FVKESK. Trimming removed 1 base at V and 8 bases at J, with 17 bases between. For the CDR3, the DNA is TGTGCCAGCAGCCAAGGAACAGGGACGGCTAAGGGCTACACCTTC. This sequence encodes CASSQGTGTAKGYTF.

V gene TRBV19 combines with J gene TRBJ1-5, with 9 bases identical to TRBD1. Losses at the gene ends were 5 bases for V and 1 base for J; bases not matched to a gene: 3. This CDR3 contains 15 residues. The germline gives CDR1 LNHDA, CDR2 SQIVND (reference sequence). CDR3 sequence (DNA): TGTGCCAGTAGTTTACAGGGGGCGAGCAATCAGCCCCAGCATTTT. Its protein product is CASSLQGASNQPQHF.

The chain is built from TRBV4-3 and TRBJ2-7, with D perhaps matching TRBD1 (5 bases). The germline gives CDR1 LGHNA, CDR2 YSLEER. V was trimmed by 0 bases and J by 5 bases, leaving 23 bases between them. This CDR3 has 18 residues. CDR3 sequence reads: CASSQEVGAPRWMDEQYF. The CDR3 DNA reads as TGCGCCAGCAGCCAAGAGGTAGGGGCTCCGCGGTGGATGGACGAGCAGTACTTC.

V usage is TRBV1 and J usage is TRBJ1-1. TRBV1 represents a pseudogene. CDR3 length: 15 amino acids. CDR3 in amino acids: CTSSQAVGGEPEAFF. The CDR3 DNA reads as TGCACCAGCAGCCAAGCTGTGGGGGGGGAGCCTGAAGCTTTCTTT.

The chain carries TRBV10-2 and TRBJ2-7, with 9 bases matching TRBD2. This CDR3 is built from 13 residues. With V trimmed by 9 bases and J by 2 bases, 5 bases remained unmatched. In germline, CDR1 is WSHSY, CDR2 SAAADI. The CDR3 sequence: CASTSGLPYEQYF. The CDR3 DNA reads TGCGCCAGTACTAGCGGGTTACCCTACGAGCAGTACTTC.

This chain joins TRBV5-4 and TRBJ2-7; 8 nucleotides agree with TRBD1. J lost 5 bases, V lost 3 bases, and 13 bases had no gene match. Germline V gives CDR1 SGHNT, CDR2 YYREEE (reference sequence). The CDR3 consists of 16 residues. The CDR3 coding sequence is TGTGCCAGCAGCTCCCTTGGGACAGGTCCCTGGGACGAGCAGTACTTC. It specifies CASSSLGTGPWDEQYF.

V usage is TRBV28 and J usage is TRBJ1-1, with TRBD1 as a possible D gene (6 bases). Looked up from germline, CDR1 is MDHEN and CDR2 is SYDVKM. This CDR3 has 15 amino acids. Trimming pared 6 bases from V and 1 base from J, leaving 15 bases between. CDR3 amino acids: CASRGALGENTEAFF. The DNA for the CDR3 is TGTGCCAGCAGGGGGGCCCTGGGGGAGAACACTGAAGCTTTCTTT.

J is TRBJ1-1 and V is TRBV13; TRBD1 agrees at 9 bases. CDR1 and CDR2 (germline): PRHDT, FYEKMQ (reference sequence). The CDR3 consists of 13 residues. V lost 0 bases to trimming and J lost 7 bases; unmatched junction nucleotides: 0. CDR3 sequence: CASSLGTGGEAFF. CDR3 nucleotides: TGTGCCAGCAGCTTAGGGACAGGGGGTGAAGCTTTCTTT.

The chain joins TRBV7-6 to TRBJ1-1, with D unclear. This CDR3 has 16 residues. The V gene's germline CDR1 is SGHVS and CDR2 FNYEAQ. The V gene lost 6 bases and the J gene lost 5 bases, with 22 bases spanning the gap. The CDR3: CASRDSPAGRGTEAFF. The CDR3 DNA is TGTGCCAGCAGGGATAGCCCCGCCGGGCGGGGAACTGAAGCTTTCTTT. The full variable domain, completed using reference TRBV7-6 and TRBJ1-1, is GAGVSQSPRYKVTKRGQDVALRCDPISGHVSLYWYRQALGQGPEFLTYFNYEAQQDKSGLPNDRFSAERPEGSISTLTIQRTEQRDSAMYRCASRDSPAGRGTEAFFGQGTRLTVV.